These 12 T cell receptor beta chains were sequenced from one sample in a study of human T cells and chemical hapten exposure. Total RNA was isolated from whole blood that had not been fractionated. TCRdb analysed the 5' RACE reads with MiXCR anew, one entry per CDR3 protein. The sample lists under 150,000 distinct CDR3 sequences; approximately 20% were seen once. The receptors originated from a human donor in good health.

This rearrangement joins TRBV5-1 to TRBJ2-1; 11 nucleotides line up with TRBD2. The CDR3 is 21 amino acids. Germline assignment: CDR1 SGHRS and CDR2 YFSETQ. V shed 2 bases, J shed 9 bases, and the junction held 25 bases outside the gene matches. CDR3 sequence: CASSLSPIAGGLTITWGEQFF. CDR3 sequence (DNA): TGCGCCAGCAGCTTATCCCCTATAGCGGGAGGGTTAACAATTACCTGGGGTGAGCAGTTCTTC.

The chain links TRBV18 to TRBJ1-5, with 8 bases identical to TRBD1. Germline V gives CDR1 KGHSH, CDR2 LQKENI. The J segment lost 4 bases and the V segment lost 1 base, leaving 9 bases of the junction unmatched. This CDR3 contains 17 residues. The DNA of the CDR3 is TGTGCCAGCTCACCACGACGACAACAGGGGGTAAATCAGCCCCAGCATTTT. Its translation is CASSPRRQQGVNQPQHF.

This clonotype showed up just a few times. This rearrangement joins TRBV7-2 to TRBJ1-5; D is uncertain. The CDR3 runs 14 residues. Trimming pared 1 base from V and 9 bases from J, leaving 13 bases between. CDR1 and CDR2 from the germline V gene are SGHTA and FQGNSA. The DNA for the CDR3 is TGTGCCAGCAGCTTAGAGAAGACCAGACCGCCCCAGCATTTT. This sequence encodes CASSLEKTRPPQHF.

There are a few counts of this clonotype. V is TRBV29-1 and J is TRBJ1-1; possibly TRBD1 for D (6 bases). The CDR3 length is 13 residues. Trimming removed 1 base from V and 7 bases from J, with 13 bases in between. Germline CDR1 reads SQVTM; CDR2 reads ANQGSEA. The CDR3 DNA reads TGCAGCGTTGAAGGGGGGCAGGGAGGTGAAGCTTTCTTT. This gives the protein CSVEGGQGGEAFF.

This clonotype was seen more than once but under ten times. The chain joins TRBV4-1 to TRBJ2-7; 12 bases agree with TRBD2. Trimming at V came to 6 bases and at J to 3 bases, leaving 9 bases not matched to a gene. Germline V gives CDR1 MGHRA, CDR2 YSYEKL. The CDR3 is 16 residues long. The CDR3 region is CASSERLAGDFYEQYF. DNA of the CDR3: TGCGCCAGCAGTGAACGACTAGCGGGAGACTTCTACGAGCAGTACTTC.

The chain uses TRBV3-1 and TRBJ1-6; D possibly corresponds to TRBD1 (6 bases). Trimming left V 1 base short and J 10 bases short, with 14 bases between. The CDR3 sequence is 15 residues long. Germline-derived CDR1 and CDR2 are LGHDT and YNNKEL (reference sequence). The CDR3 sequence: CASSQVEGGWSPLHF. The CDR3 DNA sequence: TGTGCCAGCAGCCAAGTAGAAGGGGGTTGGTCACCCCTCCACTTT.

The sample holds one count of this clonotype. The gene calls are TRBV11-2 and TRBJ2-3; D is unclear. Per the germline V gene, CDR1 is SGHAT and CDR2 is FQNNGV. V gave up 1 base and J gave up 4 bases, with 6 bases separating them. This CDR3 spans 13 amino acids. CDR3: CASSLGDPDTQYF. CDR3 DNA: TGTGCCAGCAGCTTAGGTGACCCAGATACGCAGTATTTT.

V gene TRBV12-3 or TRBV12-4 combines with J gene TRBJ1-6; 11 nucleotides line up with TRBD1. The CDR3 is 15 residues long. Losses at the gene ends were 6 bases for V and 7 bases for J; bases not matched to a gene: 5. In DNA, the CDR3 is TGTGCCAGCAGGGGGACAGGGGGTCAAAATTCACCCCTCCACTTT. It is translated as CASRGTGGQNSPLHF.

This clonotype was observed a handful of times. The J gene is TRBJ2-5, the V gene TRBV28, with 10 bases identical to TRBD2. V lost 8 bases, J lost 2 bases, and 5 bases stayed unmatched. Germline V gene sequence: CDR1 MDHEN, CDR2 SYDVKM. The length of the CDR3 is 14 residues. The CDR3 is CASGRTSGQETQYF. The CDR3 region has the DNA TGTGCCAGCGGAAGGACTAGCGGACAAGAGACCCAGTACTTC.

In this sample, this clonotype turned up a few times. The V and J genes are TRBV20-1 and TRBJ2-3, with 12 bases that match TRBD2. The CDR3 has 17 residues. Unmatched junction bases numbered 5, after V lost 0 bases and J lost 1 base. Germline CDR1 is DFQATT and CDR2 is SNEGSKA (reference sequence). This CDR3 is CSARDASGRAGTDTQYF. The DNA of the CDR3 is TGCAGTGCTAGAGATGCTAGCGGGAGGGCCGGCACAGATACGCAGTATTTT.

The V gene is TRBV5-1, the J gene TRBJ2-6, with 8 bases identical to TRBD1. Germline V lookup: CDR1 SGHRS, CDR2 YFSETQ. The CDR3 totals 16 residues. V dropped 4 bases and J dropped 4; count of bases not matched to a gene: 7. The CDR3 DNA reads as TGCGCCAGCAGCCCCCGGACAGGGAGCGGGGCCAACGTCCTGACTTTC. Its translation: CASSPRTGSGANVLTF. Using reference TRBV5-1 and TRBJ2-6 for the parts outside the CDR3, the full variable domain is KAGVTQTPRYLIKTRGQQVTLSCSPISGHRSVSWYQQTPGQGLQFLFEYFSETQRNKGNFPGRFSGRQFSNSRSEMNVSTLELGDSALYLCASSPRTGSGANVLTFGAGSRLTVL.

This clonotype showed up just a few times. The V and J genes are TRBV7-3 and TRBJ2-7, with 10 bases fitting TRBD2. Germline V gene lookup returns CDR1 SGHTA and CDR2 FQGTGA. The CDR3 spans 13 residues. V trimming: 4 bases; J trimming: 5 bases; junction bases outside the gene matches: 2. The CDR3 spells CASSSSGRNEQYF. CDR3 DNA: TGTGCCAGCAGCTCTAGCGGGAGAAACGAGCAGTACTTC.